These 4 T cell receptor beta chains originate from one sample sequenced in a study of CD8 T cells in ankylosing spondylitis. In TCRdb, the 5' RACE reads were re-called with MiXCR into one record per CDR3 protein. The table lists under 300,000 distinct CDR3 sequences, about 10% of them singletons. The specimen was blood, either unsorted or a sorted T cell fraction (not recorded which). Every receptor here comes from a male donor with ankylosing spondylitis or in good health (not recorded which).

This clonotype was seen repeatedly, ten times or more. The J gene is TRBJ1-2, the V gene TRBV2; weak D call: TRBD1 (5 bases). The CDR3 contains 15 residues. CDR1 SNHLY and CDR2 FYNNEI come from the germline V gene. V shed 5 bases and J shed 1 base, with 14 bases lying between them. Here the CDR3 DNA reads TGTGCCAGCAGTTACCCCGGGACGGTTAACTATGGCTACACCTTC. Its translation: CASSYPGTVNYGYTF.

On this clonotype: With a much larger clone just one base away, this may be a read error. J is TRBJ1-5 and V is TRBV20-1; tentative D call: TRBD1 (5 bases). The length of the CDR3 is 16 residues. The germline CDR1 and CDR2 sequences are DFQATT and SNEGSKA (reference sequence). This CDR3 is CSASTEAWGSNQLQHF. CDR3 DNA: TGCAGTGCTAGTACCGAGGCATGGGGGAGCAATCAGCTCCAGCATTTT.

The sample holds one count of this clonotype. This sequence joins TRBV5-6 and TRBJ1-1; D is undetermined. This CDR3 has 14 amino acids. Trimming took 0 bases from V and 6 from J, leaving 12 bases between them. Germline-derived CDR1 and CDR2 are SGHDT and YYEEEE. DNA of the CDR3: TGTGCCAGCAGCTTGGCGGCAGTTAACGCTGAAGCTTTCTTT. Its translation is CASSLAAVNAEAFF.

This clonotype was detected many times. V usage is TRBV7-9 and J usage is TRBJ2-1; 10 nucleotides agree with TRBD2. Germline CDR1 is SEHNR and CDR2 is FQNEAQ (reference sequence). CDR3 length: 15 residues. V lost 5 bases and J lost 4; bases outside the gene matches: 5. CDR3 coding DNA: TGTGCCAGCAGCCTACAAGCGGGAGGGTACAATGAGCAGTTCTTC. Its protein is CASSLQAGGYNEQFF.